This T cell receptor beta chain stems from a study of patients and donors after allogeneic stem cell transplantation. TCRdb redid the calling of the RT-PCR reads with MiXCR, one entry per CDR3 protein. The profile covers around 160,000 distinct CDR3 sequences, with about 29% appearing a single time and roughly 3.2% taken by the ten largest. CDR3 size: 15 residues. The germline V gene encodes CDR1 MDHEN and CDR2 SYDVKM. Trimming took off 4 bases at V and 2 bases at J, with 12 bases between the two ends. This receptor was taken from a human donor who was either an allogeneic HSCT recipient or a stem cell or donor lymphocyte infusion donor (not recorded which). It is not recorded whose cells these are; they may come from a transplant donor. Sequences were obtained from blood, either unsorted or a sorted T cell fraction (not recorded which). This chain uses TRBV28 with TRBJ1-5, with D perhaps matching TRBD1 (6 bases). The CDR3 region has the DNA TGTGCCAGCAGTTCCACAGGGCGCGGCAATCAGCCCCAGCATTTT. The encoded protein is CASSSTGRGNQPQHF.